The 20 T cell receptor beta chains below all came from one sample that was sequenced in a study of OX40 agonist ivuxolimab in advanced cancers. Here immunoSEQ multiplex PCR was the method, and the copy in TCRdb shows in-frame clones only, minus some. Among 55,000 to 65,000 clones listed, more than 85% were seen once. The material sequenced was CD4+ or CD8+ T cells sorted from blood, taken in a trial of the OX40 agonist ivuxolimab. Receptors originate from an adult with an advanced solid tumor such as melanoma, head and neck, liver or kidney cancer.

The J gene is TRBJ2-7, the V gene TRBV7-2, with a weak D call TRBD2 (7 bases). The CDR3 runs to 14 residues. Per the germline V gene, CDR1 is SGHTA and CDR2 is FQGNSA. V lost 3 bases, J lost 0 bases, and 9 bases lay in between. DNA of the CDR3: TGTGCCAGCAGCTTCGGGGGGCCCTCCTACGAGCAGTACTTC. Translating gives CASSFGGPSYEQYF.

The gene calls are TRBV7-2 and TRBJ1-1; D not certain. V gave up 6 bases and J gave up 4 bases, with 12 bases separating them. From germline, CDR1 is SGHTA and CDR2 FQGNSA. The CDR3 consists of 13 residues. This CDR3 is CASSVVGSTEAFF. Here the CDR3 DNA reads TGTGCCAGCAGTGTGGTGGGGAGCACTGAAGCTTTCTTT.

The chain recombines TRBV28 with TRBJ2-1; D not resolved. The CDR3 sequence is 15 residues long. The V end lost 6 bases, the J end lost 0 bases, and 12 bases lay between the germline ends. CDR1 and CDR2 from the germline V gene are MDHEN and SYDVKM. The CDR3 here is CASRDDTSSYNEQFF. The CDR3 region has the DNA TGTGCCAGCAGAGACGACACATCCTCCTACAATGAGCAGTTCTTC.

The DNA of the CDR3 is TGTGCCAGCAGTTTAAGACTAGCGGGAGAGACCCAGTACTTC. Its protein is CASSLRLAGETQYF. The chain is built from TRBV27 and TRBJ2-5, with 10 positions matching TRBD2. The germline V gene has CDR1 MNHEY and CDR2 SMNVEV (reference sequence). CDR3 size: 14 residues. J lost 4 bases, V lost 2 bases, and 1 base had no gene match.

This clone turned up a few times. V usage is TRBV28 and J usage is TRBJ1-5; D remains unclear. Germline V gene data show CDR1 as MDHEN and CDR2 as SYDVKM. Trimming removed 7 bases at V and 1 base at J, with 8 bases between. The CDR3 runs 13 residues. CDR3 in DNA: TGTGCCAGCACAGTACAGAGCAATCAGCCCCAGCATTTT. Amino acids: CASTVQSNQPQHF.

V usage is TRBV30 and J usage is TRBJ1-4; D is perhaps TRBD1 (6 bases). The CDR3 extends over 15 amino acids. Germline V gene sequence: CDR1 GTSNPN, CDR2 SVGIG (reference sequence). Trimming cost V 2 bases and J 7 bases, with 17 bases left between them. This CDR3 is CAWSSPTGLIEKLFF. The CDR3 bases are TGTGCCTGGAGTTCCCCGACAGGCCTAATTGAAAAACTGTTTTTT.

CDR3 in amino acids: CASSKTTGQPQHF. CDR3 in DNA: TGTGCCAGCAGTAAGACAACGGGACAGCCCCAGCATTTT. The gene calls are TRBV6-1 and TRBJ1-5; D is undetermined. This CDR3 spans 13 amino acids. The germline gives CDR1 MNHNS, CDR2 SASEGT. V was pared by 5 bases and J by 7 bases, with 12 bases between.

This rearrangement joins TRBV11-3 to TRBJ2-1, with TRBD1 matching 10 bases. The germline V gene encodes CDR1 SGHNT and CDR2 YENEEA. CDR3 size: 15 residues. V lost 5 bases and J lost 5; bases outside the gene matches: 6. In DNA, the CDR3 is TGTGCCAGCAGCGCCCGGGACAGGGGCAACAATGAGCAGTTCTTC. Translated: CASSARDRGNNEQFF.

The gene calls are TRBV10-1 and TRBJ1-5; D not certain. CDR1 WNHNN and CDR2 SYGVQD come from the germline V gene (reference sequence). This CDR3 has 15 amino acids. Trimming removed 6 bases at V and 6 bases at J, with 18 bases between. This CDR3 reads CASRILSEKAQPQHF. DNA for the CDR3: TGCGCCAGCAGGATATTATCGGAGAAGGCTCAGCCCCAGCATTTT.

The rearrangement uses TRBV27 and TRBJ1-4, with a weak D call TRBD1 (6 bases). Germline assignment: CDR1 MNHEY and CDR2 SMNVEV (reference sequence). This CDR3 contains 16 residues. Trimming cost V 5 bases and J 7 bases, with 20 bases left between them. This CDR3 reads CASSVYSGVGSEKLFF. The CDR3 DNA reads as TGTGCCAGCAGTGTATACTCAGGGGTTGGAAGTGAAAAACTGTTTTTT.

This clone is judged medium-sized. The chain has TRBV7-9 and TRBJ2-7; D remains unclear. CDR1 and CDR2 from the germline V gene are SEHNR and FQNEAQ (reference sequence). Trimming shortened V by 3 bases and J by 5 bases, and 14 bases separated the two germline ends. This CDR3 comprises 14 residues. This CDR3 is CASSFPWLDHEQYF. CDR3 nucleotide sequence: TGTGCCAGCAGCTTCCCGTGGCTGGACCACGAGCAGTACTTC.

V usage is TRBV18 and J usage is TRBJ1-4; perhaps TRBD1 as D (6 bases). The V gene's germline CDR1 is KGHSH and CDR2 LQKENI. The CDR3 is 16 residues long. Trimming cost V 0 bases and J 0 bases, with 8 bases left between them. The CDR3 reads CASSPPRGATNEKLFF. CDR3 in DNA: TGTGCCAGCTCACCACCGAGGGGGGCAACTAATGAAAAACTGTTTTTT. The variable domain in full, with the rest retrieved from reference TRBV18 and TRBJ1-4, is NAGVMQNPRHLVRRRGQEARLRCSPMKGHSHVYWYRQLPEEGLKFMVYLQKENIIDESGMPKERFSAEFPKEGPSILRIQQVVRGDSAAYFCASSPPRGATNEKLFFGSGTQLSVL.

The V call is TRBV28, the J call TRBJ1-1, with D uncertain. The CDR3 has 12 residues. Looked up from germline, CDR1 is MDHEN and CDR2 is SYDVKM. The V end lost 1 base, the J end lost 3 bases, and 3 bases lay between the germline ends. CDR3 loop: CASSLSDTEAFF. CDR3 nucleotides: TGTGCCAGCAGTTTATCGGACACTGAAGCTTTCTTT.

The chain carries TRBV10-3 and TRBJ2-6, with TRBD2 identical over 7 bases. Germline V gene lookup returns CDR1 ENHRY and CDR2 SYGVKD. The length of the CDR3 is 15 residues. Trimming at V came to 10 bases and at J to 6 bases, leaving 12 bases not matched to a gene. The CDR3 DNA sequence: TGTGCCAGCAAGCGTCGGGAGGTACAGGCCAACGTCCTGACTTTC. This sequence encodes CASKRREVQANVLTF.

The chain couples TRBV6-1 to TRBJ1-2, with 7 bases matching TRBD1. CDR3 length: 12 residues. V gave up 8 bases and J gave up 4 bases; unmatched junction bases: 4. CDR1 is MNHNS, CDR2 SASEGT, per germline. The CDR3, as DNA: TGTGCCAGCGGGGGGACAGTCTATGGCTACACCTTC. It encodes CASGGTVYGYTF.

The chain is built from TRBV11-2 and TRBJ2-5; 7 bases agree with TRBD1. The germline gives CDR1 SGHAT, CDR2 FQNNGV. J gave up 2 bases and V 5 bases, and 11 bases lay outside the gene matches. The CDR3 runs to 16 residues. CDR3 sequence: CASSLRDSIRQETQYF. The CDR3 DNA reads TGTGCCAGCAGCCTCCGGGACAGCATTCGACAAGAGACCCAGTACTTC.

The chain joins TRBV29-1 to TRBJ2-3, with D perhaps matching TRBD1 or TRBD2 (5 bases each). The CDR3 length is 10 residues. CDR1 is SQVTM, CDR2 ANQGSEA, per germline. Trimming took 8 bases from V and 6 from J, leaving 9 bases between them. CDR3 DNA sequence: TGCAGCCTAGGGGAGGATACGCAGTATTTT. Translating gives CSLGEDTQYF.

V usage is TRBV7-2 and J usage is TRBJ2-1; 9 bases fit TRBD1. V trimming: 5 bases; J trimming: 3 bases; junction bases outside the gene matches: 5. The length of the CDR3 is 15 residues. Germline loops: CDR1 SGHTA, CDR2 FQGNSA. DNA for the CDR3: TGTGCCAGCAGCCTAGGACAGGGGATCTACAATGAGCAGTTCTTC. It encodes CASSLGQGIYNEQFF.

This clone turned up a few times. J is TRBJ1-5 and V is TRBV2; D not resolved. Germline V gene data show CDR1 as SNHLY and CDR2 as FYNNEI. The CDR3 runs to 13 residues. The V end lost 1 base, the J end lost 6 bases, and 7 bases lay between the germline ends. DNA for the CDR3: TGTGCCAGCAGTGAAGGACACGTTCAGCCCCAGCATTTT. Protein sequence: CASSEGHVQPQHF.

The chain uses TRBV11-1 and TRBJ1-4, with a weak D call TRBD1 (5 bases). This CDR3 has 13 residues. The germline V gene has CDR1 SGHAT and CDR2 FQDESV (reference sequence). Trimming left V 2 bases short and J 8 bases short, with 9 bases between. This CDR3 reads CASSLRRGEKLFF. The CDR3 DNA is TGTGCCAGCAGCTTACGTCGGGGGGAAAAACTGTTTTTT.